Here is one T cell receptor (beta chain) with its context. This CDR3 is 16 amino acids long. The germline CDR1 and CDR2 sequences are KGHSH and LQKENI. The ends were cut back, 2 bases at V and 1 base at J, with 14 bases in the middle. These data come from a study of CD8 T cells in ankylosing spondylitis. Using its own MiXCR run on the 5' RACE reads, TCRdb lists one record per CDR3 protein. The sample consists of roughly 250,000 distinct CDR3 sequences, 8.6% of them appearing once. This chain uses TRBV18 with TRBJ1-1; D possibly corresponds to TRBD1 (5 bases). The origin of this receptor is a male donor with ankylosing spondylitis or in good health (not recorded which). Sequencing was performed on blood, either unsorted or a sorted T cell fraction (not recorded which). The CDR3 is CASSPTPNTGNTEAFF. The DNA for the CDR3 is TGTGCCAGCTCACCAACGCCAAATACAGGGAACACTGAAGCTTTCTTT.